The text below deals with one TCR beta chain. The antigen remains unidentified. This sample is drawn from a study of T-cell reconstitution after alpha-beta-depleted transplantation in children. Study-level results: Counts and diversity of T cells one year after transplant came mostly from newly produced T cells. Some patients showed high day-60 TCRbeta diversity, which derived from surviving recipient T cells and thymic progenitors. Expanded graft clones numbering several hundred reportedly gave rise to alpha-beta T cells about two months after transplant.

The ends were cut back, 0 bases at V and 1 base at J, with 13 bases in the middle. The CDR3 spans 17 residues. Germline V lookup: CDR1 LNHNV, CDR2 YYDKDF (reference sequence). Unique molecular identifiers were used in preparing the TCRbeta library. In TCRdb, the PCR reads were re-called with MiXCR into one record per CDR3 protein. Found here are more than 400,000 distinct CDR3 sequences, more than 9.5% of them singletons; the top ten hold around 13%. The chain carries TRBV15 and TRBJ2-4, with no clear D. The sequence was collected from a female patient aged 2-15 years who had a stem cell transplant for aplastic anemia, so the T cells may come from the graft donor. The sequencing used PBMCs, mostly from graft donor cells, collected 180 days after TCRalphabeta/CD19-depleted stem cell transplant. For the CDR3, the DNA is TGTGCCACCAGCAGAGAAATTTTCCCCGTGGCCAAAAACATTCAGTACTTC. This encodes CATSREIFPVAKNIQYF. The complete variable domain, with remaining parts taken from reference TRBV15 and TRBJ2-4, reads DAMVIQNPRYQVTQFGKPVTLSCSQTLNHNVMYWYQQKSSQAPKLLFHYYDKDFNNEADTPDNFQSRRPNTSFCFLDIRSPGLGDTAMYLCATSREIFPVAKNIQYFGAGTRLSVL.